This is a list of T cell receptor beta chains from one sample in a study of beta chain features in type 1 diabetes. Here immunoSEQ multiplex PCR was the method, and the copy in TCRdb shows in-frame clones only, minus some. There are 600,000 to 700,000 clones in the sample; around 11% occur only once, and 0.09% to 0.15% lies in the top ten. Material: naive CD4+ T cells from blood. These TCRs come from a man aged 30 to 45 with type 1 diabetes. Each CDR3 is given with its conserved first and last residue. The D gene is left open where the match is weak. A clone size is listed for some rows: how often the clone was seen (once, few, many), or a class if it is expanded.

TRBV9,-,TRBJ2-1,-,CASSVSRPMGEQFF,TGTGCCAGCAGCGTGTCCAGGCCCATGGGTGAGCAGTTCTTC
TRBV7-8,-,TRBJ2-3,TRBD1,CASSSHRPGGQGGTDTQYF,TGTGCCAGCAGCTCGCACAGACCCGGGGGACAGGGGGGCACAGATACGCAGTATTTT
TRBV10-3,few,TRBJ2-5,TRBD2,CAISDRGGKLETQYF,TGTGCCATCAGTGATCGGGGGGGAAAGTTGGAGACCCAGTACTTC
TRBV9,-,TRBJ2-1,-,CASSVDARGYNEQFF,TGTGCCAGCAGCGTTGACGCGCGGGGTTACAATGAGCAGTTCTTC
TRBV7-2,-,TRBJ2-7,-,CASSQRYEQYF,TGTGCCAGCAGCCAGAGGTACGAGCAGTACTTC
TRBV10-3,-,TRBJ2-5,TRBD1,CAIGDREQETQYF,TGTGCCATCGGCGACAGGGAACAAGAGACCCAGTACTTC
TRBV5-6,-,TRBJ2-1,-,CASSLAGETWNEQFF,TGTGCCAGCAGCTTGGCGGGGGAGACGTGGAATGAGCAGTTCTTC
TRBV10-3,few,TRBJ2-1,TRBD1,CAISPGQRNEQFF,TGTGCCATCAGCCCGGGACAGAGGAATGAGCAGTTCTTC
TRBV4-3,-,TRBJ2-6,TRBD1,CASSQGTGVGANVLTF,TGCGCCAGCAGCCAAGGGACAGGGGTTGGGGCCAACGTCCTGACTTTC
TRBV14,-,TRBJ2-1,TRBD2,CASSGERGSYNEQFF,TGTGCCAGCAGCGGGGAGCGGGGCTCCTACAATGAGCAGTTCTTC
TRBV7-2,few,TRBJ2-1,TRBD1,CASSPRQGAEEQFF,TGTGCCAGCAGCCCTAGACAGGGAGCTGAGGAGCAGTTCTTC
TRBV4-2,-,TRBJ2-1,TRBD2,CASSFPSGGLSYNEQFF,TGTGCCAGCAGCTTCCCTAGCGGGGGGTTGTCCTACAATGAGCAGTTCTTC
TRBV28,few,TRBJ1-1,-,CASSLIQNTEAFF,TGTGCCAGCAGTTTAATACAAAACACTGAAGCTTTCTTT
TRBV6-5,few,TRBJ1-4,-,CASSYERNNEKLFF,TGTGCCAGCAGTTATGAACGGAATAATGAAAAACTGTTTTTT
TRBV5-6,few,TRBJ1-6,-,CASSSLGTDSPLHF,TGTGCCAGCAGTTCCTTGGGGACGGACTCACCCCTCCACTTT
TRBV11-2,-,TRBJ2-5,TRBD2,CASSSVPGLLYF,TGTGCCAGCAGCTCCGTTCCGGGACTACTTTACTTC
TRBV7-9,-,TRBJ1-2,TRBD1,CASSGGQTEGYTF,TGTGCCAGCAGCGGGGGACAGACGGAGGGCTACACCTTC
TRBV5-1,few,TRBJ1-6,-,CASSLGQVLESPLHF,TGCGCCAGCAGCTTGGGGCAGGTCCTTGAATCACCCCTCCACTTT
TRBV11-2,-,TRBJ2-1,-,CASSLDRLAGMGQFF,TGTGCCAGCAGCTTAGATAGATTGGCGGGCATGGGGCAGTTCTTC
TRBV5-4,-,TRBJ2-6,TRBD1,CASSPGQDFRANVLTF,TGTGCCAGCAGCCCAGGACAGGACTTCAGGGCCAACGTCCTGACTTTC
TRBV29-1,few,TRBJ1-5,TRBD1,CSATTGSNQPQHF,TGCAGCGCGACGACAGGGAGCAATCAGCCCCAGCATTTT